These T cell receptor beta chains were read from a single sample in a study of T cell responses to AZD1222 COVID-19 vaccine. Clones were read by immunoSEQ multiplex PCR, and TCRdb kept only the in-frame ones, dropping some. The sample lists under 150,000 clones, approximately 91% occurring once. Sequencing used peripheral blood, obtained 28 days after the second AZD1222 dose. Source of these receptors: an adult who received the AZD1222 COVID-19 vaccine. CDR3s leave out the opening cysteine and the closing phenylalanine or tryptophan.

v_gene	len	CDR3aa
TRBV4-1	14	ASSQVLWQANSPLH
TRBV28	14	ASSLIRDISGNTIY
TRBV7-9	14	ASSIAYGSYNSPLH
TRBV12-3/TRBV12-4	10	ASSIDGYGYT
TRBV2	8	ANFNTEAF
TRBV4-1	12	ASSQAPPGSFYT
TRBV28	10	ASSLQDGGYT
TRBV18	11	ASSPGEDYGYT
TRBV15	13	ATSRDPHVNTEAF
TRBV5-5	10	ASSPALEPQH
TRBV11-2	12	ASRGGTRTGTQY
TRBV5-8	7	ASGPQAF
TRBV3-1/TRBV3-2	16	ASSQDWGPQMTKNIQY
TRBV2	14	ASSGTSGRSYNEQF
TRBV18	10	ATGRLQETQY
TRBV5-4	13	ASSLGTGGTGELF
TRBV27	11	ASSFGQTYEQY
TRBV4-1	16	ASSQNMGGDRANEKLF
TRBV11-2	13	ASSLGLAGQETQY
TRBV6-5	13	ASRRGHPDTGELF
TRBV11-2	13	ASSHQRGSNYGYT
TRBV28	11	AIRGRRGEKLF
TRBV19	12	ASSIGRSSYEQY
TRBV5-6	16	ASSLFWAPPSGANVLT
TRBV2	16	ASSPDQGRGRSYNEQF
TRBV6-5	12	ASSPSYSGNTIY
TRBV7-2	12	ASSPTLQTGEAF
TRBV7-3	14	ASSPSEGLVRTEAF
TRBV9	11	ASSRDVARPQH
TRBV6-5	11	ASTLGFNTEAF
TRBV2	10	ASERQGFGYT
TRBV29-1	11	SVVAGLGYGYT
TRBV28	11	ASTSREIYGYT
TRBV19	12	ASSTQDRVYGYT
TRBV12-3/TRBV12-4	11	ASSFQGYNEQF
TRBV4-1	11	ASSQRALYGYT
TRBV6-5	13	ASSSGGPQYSPLH
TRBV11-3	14	ASSLVILGGRETQY
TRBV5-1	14	ASSLWGGANTGELF
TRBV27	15	ASSGLAGGLGTGELF
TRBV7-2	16	ASSFEPGQGAFNTEAF
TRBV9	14	ASSGWTSGGSYEQY
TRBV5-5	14	ASSPGGGRGNQPQH
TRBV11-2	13	ASRPTGTAGNTIY
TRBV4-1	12	ASSLMTGGETQY